Listed below are T cell receptor beta chains from one sample, sequenced in a study of T cell responses to AZD1222 COVID-19 vaccine. Only in-frame clones appear in the TCRdb table, and some are missing; sequencing was by immunoSEQ multiplex PCR. Counted here are about 120,000 clones, approximately 94% occurring once; the ten biggest clones make up about 3%. The specimen comprised peripheral blood, sampled 28 days after the second AZD1222 dose. The source is an adult who received the AZD1222 COVID-19 vaccine. CDR3s include the opening cysteine and the closing phenylalanine or tryptophan. A D gene is named only where the DNA matches it firmly.

TRBV18	TRBJ2-1	TRBD1	TGTGCCAGCTCACCTCGGACAGGGGAGGCTAATGGTGAGCAGTTCTTC	CASSPRTGEANGEQFF
TRBV2	TRBJ2-3	TRBD2	TGTGCCAGCAAAGGAGCGGGAGGCGGGACAGATACGCAGTATTTT	CASKGAGGGTDTQYF
TRBV18	TRBJ2-1	TRBD2	TGTGCCAGCTCGGCACTTAGCGGGTTAACCTACAATGAGCAGTTCTTC	CASSALSGLTYNEQFF
TRBV7-9	TRBJ2-7	TRBD1	TGTGCCAGCAGCCCGTCGACAGGGGCCTACGAGCAGTACTTC	CASSPSTGAYEQYF
TRBV7-9	TRBJ1-1	TRBD1	TGTGCCAGCAGCTCGCAGGGGGGTATCAGCACTGAAGCTTTCTTT	CASSSQGGISTEAFF
TRBV27	TRBJ1-1	NA	TGTGCCAGCAGGCAAGGGGCAGGGTCGAACACTGAAGCTTTCTTT	CASRQGAGSNTEAFF
TRBV10-2	TRBJ2-7	NA	TGCGCCAGCAACCCTGGACCAGGCTACGAGCAGTACTTC	CASNPGPGYEQYF
TRBV30	TRBJ1-4	TRBD1	TGTGCCCAGAGAGGGGGACAGGGGGCGCGTGGGGATGAAAAACTGTTTTTT	CAQRGGQGARGDEKLFF
TRBV12-3/TRBV12-4	TRBJ2-7	NA	TGTGCCAGCAGTATCTACGACAGACACGAGCAGTACTTC	CASSIYDRHEQYF
TRBV3-1/TRBV3-2	TRBJ2-1	NA	TGTGCCAGCAGCCAATCGGTATTAGGTGAGCAGTTCTTC	CASSQSVLGEQFF
TRBV6-5	TRBJ2-1	NA	TGTGCCAGCAGTATAACCGGGACGGCTTACAATGAGCAGTTCTTC	CASSITGTAYNEQFF
TRBV2	TRBJ1-2	NA	TGTGCCAGCAGTCGGACGGATAACTATGGCTACACCTTC	CASSRTDNYGYTF
TRBV21-1	TRBJ1-5	NA	TGTGCCAGCAGCATCGATCAGGGAGGTCAGCCCCAGCATTTT	CASSIDQGGQPQHF